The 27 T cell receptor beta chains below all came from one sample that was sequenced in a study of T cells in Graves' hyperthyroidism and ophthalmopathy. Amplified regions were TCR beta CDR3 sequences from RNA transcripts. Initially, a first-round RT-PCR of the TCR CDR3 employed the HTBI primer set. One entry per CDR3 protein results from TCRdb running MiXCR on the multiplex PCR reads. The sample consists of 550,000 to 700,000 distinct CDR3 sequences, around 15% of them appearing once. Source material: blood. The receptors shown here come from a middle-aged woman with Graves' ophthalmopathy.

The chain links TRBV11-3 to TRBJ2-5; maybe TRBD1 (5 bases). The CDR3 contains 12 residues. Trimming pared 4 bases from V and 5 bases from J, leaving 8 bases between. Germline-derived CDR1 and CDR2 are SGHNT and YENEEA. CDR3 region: CASSSDSETQYF. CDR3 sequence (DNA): TGTGCCAGCAGCTCCGACAGTGAGACCCAGTACTTC.

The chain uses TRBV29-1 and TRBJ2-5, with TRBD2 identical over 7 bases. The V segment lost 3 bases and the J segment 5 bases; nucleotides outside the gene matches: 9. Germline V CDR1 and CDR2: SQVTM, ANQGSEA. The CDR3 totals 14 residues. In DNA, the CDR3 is TGCAGCGTTGACGGTGCGGGAGTGGGGGAGACCCAGTACTTC. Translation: CSVDGAGVGETQYF.

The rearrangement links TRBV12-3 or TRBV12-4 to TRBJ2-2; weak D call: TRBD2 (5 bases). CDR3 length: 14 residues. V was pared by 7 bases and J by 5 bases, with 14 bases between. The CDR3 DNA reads TGTGCCAGCAAACGGGCTAGCTTTACCGGGGAGCTGTTTTTT. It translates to CASKRASFTGELFF.

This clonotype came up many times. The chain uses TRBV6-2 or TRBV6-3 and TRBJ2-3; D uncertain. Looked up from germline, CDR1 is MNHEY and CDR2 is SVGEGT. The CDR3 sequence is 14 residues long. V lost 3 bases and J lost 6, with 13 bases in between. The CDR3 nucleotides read TGTGCCAGCAGTTATGAAGCGACCGCGGATACGCAGTATTTT. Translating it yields CASSYEATADTQYF.

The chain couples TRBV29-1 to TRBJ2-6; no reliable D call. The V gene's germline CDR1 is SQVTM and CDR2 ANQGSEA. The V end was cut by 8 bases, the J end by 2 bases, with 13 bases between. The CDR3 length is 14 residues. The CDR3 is CSPPDIPGANVLTF. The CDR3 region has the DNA TGCAGCCCGCCAGACATTCCTGGGGCCAACGTCCTGACTTTC.

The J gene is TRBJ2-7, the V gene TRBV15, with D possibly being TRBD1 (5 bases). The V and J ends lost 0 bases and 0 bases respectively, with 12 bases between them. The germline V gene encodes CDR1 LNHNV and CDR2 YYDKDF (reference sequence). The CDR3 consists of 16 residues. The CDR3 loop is CATSRDYDSSSYEQYF. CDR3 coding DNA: TGTGCCACCAGCAGAGATTACGACAGCAGCTCCTACGAGCAGTACTTC.

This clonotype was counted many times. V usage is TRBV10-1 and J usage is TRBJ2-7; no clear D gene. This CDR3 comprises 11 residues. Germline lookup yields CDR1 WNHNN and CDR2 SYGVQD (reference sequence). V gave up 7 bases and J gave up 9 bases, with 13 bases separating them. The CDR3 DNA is TGCGCCAGCACGCACTCGACGGGGCAGTACTTC. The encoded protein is CASTHSTGQYF.

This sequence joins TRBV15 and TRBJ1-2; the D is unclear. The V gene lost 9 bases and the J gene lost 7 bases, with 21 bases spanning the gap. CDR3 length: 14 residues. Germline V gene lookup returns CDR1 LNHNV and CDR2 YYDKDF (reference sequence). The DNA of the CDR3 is TGTGCCACGTCCGGGCAACGGCTAACGGGTGGCTACACCTTC. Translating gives CATSGQRLTGGYTF. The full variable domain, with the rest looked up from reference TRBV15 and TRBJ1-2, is DAMVIQNPRYQVTQFGKPVTLSCSQTLNHNVMYWYQQKSSQAPKLLFHYYDKDFNNEADTPDNFQSRRPNTSFCFLDIRSPGLGDTAMYLCATSGQRLTGGYTFGSGTRLTVV.

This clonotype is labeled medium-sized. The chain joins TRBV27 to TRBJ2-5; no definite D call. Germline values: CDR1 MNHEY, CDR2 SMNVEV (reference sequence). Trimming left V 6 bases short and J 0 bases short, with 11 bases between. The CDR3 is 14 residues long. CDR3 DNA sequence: TGTGCCAGCAGCCTTAATAGGGACCAAGAGACCCAGTACTTC. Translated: CASSLNRDQETQYF.

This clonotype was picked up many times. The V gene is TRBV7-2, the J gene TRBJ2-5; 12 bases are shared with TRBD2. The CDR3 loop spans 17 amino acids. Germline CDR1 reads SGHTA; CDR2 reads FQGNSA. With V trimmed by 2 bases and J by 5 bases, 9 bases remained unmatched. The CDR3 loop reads CASSLTTSGSKMETQYF. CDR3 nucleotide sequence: TGTGCCAGCAGCTTAACGACTAGCGGGAGTAAAATGGAGACCCAGTACTTC.

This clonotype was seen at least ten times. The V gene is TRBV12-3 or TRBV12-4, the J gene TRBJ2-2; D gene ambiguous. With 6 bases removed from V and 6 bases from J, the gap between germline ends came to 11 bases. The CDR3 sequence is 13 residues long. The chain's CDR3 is CASRGVTPGELFF. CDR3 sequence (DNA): TGTGCCAGCAGAGGAGTCACCCCCGGGGAGCTGTTTTTT.

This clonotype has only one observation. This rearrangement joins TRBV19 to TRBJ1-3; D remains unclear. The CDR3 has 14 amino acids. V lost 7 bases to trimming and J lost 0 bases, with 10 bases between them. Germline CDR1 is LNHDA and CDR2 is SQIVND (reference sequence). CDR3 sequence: CASIGSLSGNTIYF. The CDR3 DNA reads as TGTGCCAGTATTGGGTCTCTCTCTGGAAACACCATATATTTT.

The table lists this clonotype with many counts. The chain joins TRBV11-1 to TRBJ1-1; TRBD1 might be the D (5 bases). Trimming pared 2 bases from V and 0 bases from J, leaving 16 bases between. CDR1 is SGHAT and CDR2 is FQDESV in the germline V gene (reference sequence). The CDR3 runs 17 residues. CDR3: CASSLSGGTVVNTEAFF. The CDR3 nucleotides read TGTGCCAGCAGCTTAAGCGGCGGGACTGTCGTGAACACTGAAGCTTTCTTT.

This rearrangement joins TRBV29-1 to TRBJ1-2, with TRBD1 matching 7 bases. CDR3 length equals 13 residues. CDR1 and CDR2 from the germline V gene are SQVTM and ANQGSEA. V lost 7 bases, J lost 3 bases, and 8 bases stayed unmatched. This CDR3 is CSARQGEDYGYTF. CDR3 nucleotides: TGCAGCGCAAGACAGGGTGAAGACTATGGCTACACCTTC.

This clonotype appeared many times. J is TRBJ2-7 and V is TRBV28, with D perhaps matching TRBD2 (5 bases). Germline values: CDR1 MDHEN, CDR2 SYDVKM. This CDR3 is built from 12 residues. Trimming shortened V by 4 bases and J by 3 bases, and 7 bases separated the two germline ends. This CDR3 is CASSWEFYEQYF. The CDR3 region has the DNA TGTGCCAGCAGTTGGGAGTTCTACGAGCAGTACTTC.

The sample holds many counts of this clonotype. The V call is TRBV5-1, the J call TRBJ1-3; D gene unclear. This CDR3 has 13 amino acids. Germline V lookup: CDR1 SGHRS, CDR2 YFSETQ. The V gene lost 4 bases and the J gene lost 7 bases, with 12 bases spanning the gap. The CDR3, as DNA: TGCGCCAGCAGCGACATGTGGGGTAACACCATATATTTT. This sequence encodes CASSDMWGNTIYF.

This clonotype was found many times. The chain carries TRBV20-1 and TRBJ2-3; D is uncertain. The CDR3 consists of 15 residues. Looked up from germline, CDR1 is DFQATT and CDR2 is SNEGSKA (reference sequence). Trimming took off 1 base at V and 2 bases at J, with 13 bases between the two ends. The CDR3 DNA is TGCAGTGCTAGAGTAAGGTTGGGTCTCACAGATACGCAGTATTTT. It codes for CSARVRLGLTDTQYF.

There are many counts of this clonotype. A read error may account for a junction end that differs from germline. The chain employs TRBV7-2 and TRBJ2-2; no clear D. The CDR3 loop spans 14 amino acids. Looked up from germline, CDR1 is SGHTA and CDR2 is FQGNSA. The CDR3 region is CASSLGFDTGELFF. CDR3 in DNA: TGTGCCAGCAGTTTAGGTTTCGACACCGGGGAGCTGTTTTTT.

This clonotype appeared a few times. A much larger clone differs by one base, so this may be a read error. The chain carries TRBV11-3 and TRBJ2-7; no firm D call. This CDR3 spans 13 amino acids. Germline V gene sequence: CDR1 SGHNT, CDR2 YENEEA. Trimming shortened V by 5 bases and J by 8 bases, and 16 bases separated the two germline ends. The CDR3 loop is CASSPGGRSQQYF. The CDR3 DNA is TGTGCCAGCAGCCCAGGCGGCCGCTCGCAGCAGTACTTC.

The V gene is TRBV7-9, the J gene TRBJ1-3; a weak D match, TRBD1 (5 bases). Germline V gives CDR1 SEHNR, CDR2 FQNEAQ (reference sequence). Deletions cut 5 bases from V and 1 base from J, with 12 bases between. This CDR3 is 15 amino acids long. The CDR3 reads CASSLRTSSGNTIYF. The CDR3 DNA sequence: TGTGCCAGCAGCCTTCGGACATCTTCTGGAAACACCATATATTTT.

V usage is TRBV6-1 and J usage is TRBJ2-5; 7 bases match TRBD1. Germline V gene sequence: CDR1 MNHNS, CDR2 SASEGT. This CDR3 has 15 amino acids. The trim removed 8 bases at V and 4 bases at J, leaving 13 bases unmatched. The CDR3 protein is CASESTGKLGETQYF. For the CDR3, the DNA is TGTGCCAGCGAATCGACAGGGAAGTTGGGAGAGACCCAGTACTTC.

CDR3 DNA sequence: TGCAGTGCTAGAGGGGCTAGCGGGAGGTCCAGGTACGAGCAGTACTTC. Amino acid sequence: CSARGASGRSRYEQYF. The chain uses TRBV20-1 and TRBJ2-7, with 11 positions matching TRBD2. This CDR3 spans 16 amino acids. Germline lookup yields CDR1 DFQATT and CDR2 SNEGSKA (reference sequence). J was trimmed by 4 bases and V by 1 base; bases with no gene match: 9.

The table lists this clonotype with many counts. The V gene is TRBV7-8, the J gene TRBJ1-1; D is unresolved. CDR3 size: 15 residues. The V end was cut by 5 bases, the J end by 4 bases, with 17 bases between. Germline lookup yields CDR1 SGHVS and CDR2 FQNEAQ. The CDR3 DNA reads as TGTGCCAGCAGCCTGGGATCATGGCTGAGCACTGAAGCTTTCTTT. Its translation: CASSLGSWLSTEAFF.

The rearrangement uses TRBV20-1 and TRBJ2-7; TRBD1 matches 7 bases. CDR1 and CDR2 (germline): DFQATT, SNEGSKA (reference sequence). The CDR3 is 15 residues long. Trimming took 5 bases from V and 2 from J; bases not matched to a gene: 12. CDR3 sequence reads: CSAPTREGAAYEQYF. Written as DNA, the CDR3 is TGCAGTGCTCCAACCCGCGAGGGGGCGGCCTACGAGCAGTACTTC.

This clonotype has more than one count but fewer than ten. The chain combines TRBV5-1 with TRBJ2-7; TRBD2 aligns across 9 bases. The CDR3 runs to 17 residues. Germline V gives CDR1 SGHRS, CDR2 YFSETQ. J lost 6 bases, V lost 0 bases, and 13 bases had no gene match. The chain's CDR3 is CASSLGHSGTSSSEQYF. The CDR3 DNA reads TGCGCCAGCAGCTTGGGGCACTCCGGGACTAGCTCGAGCGAGCAGTACTTC. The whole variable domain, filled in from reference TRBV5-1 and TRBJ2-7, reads KAGVTQTPRYLIKTRGQQVTLSCSPISGHRSVSWYQQTPGQGLQFLFEYFSETQRNKGNFPGRFSGRQFSNSRSEMNVSTLELGDSALYLCASSLGHSGTSSSEQYFGPGTRLTVT.

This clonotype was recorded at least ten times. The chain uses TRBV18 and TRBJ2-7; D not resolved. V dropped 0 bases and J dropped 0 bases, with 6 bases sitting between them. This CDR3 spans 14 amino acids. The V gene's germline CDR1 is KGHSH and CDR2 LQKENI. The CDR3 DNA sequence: TGTGCCAGCTCACCACCGATGACCTCCTACGAGCAGTACTTC. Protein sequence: CASSPPMTSYEQYF.

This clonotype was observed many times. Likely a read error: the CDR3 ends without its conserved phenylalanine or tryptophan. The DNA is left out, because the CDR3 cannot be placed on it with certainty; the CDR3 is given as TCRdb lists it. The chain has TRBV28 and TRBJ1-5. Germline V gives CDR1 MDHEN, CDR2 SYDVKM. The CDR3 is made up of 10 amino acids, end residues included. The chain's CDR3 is CASSFETSLV.